This T cell receptor beta chain derives from a study of regulatory T cells in long-lasting Graves disease. General study results and limits: Persistent patients shared under 3,000 public clonotypes among themselves. Newly diagnosed patients shared fewer, at about 890.

Regarding time point: persistent/refractory GD, antithyroid drugs over 5 years with positive TRAb. The authors made the TCR library using RNA they extracted from PBMCs. The V and J ends lost 3 bases and 3 bases respectively, with 6 bases between them. This CDR3 is built from 12 residues. Relying on iRepertoire HTBI primers and Arm-PCR of CDR3 regions, the team built TCR beta libraries. TCRdb reprocessed the multiplex PCR reads via MiXCR and lists one record per CDR3 protein. This table has some 370,000 distinct CDR3 sequences, around 20% appearing once. This clonotype was seen many times. Its antigen is undetermined.

This sequence joins TRBV12-3 or TRBV12-4 and TRBJ2-7; no clear D. The material sequenced was peripheral blood mononuclear cells (PBMCs), taken when the disease was refractory, from a patient treated with antithyroid drugs. The sequence was collected from a female donor with Graves disease. This CDR3 is CASSFISYEQYF. CDR3 nucleotides: TGTGCCAGCAGTTTCATCAGCTACGAGCAGTACTTC.